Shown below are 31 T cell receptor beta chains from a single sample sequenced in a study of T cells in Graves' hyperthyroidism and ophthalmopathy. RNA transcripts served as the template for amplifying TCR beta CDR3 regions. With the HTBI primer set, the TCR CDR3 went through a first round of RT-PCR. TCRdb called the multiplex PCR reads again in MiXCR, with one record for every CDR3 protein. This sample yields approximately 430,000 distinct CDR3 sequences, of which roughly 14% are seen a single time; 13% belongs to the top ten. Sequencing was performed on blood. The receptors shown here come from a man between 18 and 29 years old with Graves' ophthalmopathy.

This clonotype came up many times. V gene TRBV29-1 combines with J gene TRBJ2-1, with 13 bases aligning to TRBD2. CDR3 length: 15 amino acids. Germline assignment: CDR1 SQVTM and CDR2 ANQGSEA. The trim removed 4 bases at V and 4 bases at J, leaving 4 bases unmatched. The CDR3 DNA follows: TGCAGCGTTGGCCGGGGACTAGCGGGATACAATGAGCAGTTCTTC. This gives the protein CSVGRGLAGYNEQFF.

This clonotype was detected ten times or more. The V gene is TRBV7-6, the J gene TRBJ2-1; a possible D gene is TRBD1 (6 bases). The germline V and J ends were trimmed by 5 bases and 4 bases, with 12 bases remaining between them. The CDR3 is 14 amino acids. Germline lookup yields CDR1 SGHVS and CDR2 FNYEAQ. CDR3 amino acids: CASSLAGEYNEQFF. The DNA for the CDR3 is TGTGCCAGCAGCCTGGCAGGGGAATACAATGAGCAGTTCTTC.

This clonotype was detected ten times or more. The CDR3 nucleotides are TGTGCCAGCACTGGACAGGAGGGGGTCTACGAGCAGTACTTC. Its protein is CASTGQEGVYEQYF. The rearrangement links TRBV2 to TRBJ2-7; tentative D call: TRBD1 (7 bases). Germline V gene data show CDR1 as SNHLY and CDR2 as FYNNEI. Between the trimmed V and J ends, which lost 7 bases and 3 bases, there was a span of 16 bases. The CDR3 length is 14 residues.

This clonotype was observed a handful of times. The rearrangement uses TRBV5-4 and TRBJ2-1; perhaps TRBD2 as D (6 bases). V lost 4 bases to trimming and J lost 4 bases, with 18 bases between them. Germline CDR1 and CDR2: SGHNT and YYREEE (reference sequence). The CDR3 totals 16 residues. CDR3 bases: TGTGCCAGCAGCCCCTCCGGGGGTCCCGAGTACAATGAGCAGTTCTTC. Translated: CASSPSGGPEYNEQFF.

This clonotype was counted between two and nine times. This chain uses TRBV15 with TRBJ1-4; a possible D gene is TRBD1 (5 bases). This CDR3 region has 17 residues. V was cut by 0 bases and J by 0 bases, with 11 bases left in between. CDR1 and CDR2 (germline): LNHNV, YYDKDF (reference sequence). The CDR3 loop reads CATSRDRQSATNEKLFF. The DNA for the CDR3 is TGTGCCACCAGCAGAGACCGACAGAGTGCAACTAATGAAAAACTGTTTTTT.

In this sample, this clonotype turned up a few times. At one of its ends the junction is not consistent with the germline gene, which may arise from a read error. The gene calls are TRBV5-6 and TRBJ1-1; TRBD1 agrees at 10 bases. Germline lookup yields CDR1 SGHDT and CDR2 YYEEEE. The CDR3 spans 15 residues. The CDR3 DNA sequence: TGTGCCAGCAGCGGGACAGGGGCGTTGAACGCTGAAGCTTTCTTT. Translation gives CASSGTGALNAEAFF.

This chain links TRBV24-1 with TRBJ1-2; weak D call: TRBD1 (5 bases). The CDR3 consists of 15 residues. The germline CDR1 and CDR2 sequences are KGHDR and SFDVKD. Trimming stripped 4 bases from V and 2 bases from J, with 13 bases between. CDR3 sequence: CATSDPSQANYGYTF. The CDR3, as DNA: TGTGCCACCAGTGACCCTTCACAGGCGAACTATGGCTACACCTTC.

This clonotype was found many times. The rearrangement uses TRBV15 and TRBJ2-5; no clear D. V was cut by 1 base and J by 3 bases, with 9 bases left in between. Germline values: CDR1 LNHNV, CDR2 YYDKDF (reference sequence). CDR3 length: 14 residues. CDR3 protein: CATSRVDRKETQYF. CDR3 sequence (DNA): TGTGCCACCAGCAGAGTAGATAGAAAAGAGACCCAGTACTTC.

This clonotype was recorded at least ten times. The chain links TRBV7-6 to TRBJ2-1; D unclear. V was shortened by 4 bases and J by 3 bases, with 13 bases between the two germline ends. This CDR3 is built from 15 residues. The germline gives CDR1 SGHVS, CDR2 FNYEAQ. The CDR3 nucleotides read TGTGCCAGCAGCTCCACAAGAACGGGCTACAATGAGCAGTTCTTC. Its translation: CASSSTRTGYNEQFF.

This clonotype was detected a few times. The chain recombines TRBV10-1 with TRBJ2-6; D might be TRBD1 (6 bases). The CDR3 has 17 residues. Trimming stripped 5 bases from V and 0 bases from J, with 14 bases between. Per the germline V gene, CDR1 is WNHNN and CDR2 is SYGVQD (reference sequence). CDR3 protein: CASSSGQPLSGANVLTF. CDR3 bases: TGCGCCAGCAGTTCTGGACAGCCCCTCTCTGGGGCCAACGTCCTGACTTTC.

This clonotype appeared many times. The CDR3 loop is CASRGDSLGDTEAFF. The CDR3 DNA reads TGCGCCAGCAGAGGGGACAGTCTCGGCGACACTGAAGCTTTCTTT. This rearrangement joins TRBV10-1 to TRBJ1-1, with 7 bases aligning to TRBD1. CDR3 length: 15 residues. Germline V CDR1 and CDR2: WNHNN, SYGVQD (reference sequence). With 6 bases clipped from V and 3 bases from J, the junction kept 10 bases outside the gene matches.

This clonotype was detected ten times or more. CDR3 amino acids: CSAPVWGGQQNTEAFF. In DNA, the CDR3 is TGCAGTGCCCCAGTTTGGGGGGGGCAGCAGAACACTGAAGCTTTCTTT. The V gene is TRBV20-1, the J gene TRBJ1-1; D is possibly TRBD1 (6 bases). The CDR3 length is 16 residues. Germline-derived CDR1 and CDR2 are DFQATT and SNEGSKA (reference sequence). V shed 6 bases and J shed 1 base, with 21 bases lying between them.

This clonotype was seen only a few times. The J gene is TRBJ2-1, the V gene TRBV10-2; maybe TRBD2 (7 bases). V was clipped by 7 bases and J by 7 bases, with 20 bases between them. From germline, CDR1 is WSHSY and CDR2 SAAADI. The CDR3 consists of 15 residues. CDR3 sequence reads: CASTEPHREGNEQFF. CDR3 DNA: TGCGCCAGCACCGAACCCCACAGGGAGGGTAATGAGCAGTTCTTC.

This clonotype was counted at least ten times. The CDR3 is CASSLLRRGTYEQYF. The CDR3 DNA sequence: TGTGCCAGCAGCTTACTCCGTAGGGGCACCTACGAGCAGTACTTC. The chain recombines TRBV7-2 with TRBJ2-7, with D perhaps TRBD1 (5 bases). Germline V gene data show CDR1 as SGHTA and CDR2 as FQGNSA. The CDR3 totals 15 residues. V lost 2 bases and J lost 2, with 13 bases in between.

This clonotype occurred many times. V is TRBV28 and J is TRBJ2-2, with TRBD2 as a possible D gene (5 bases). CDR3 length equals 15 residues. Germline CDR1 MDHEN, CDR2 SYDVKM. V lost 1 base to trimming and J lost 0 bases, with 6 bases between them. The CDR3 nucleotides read TGTGCCAGCAGTTTATCCGGGGCGAACACCGGGGAGCTGTTTTTT. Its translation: CASSLSGANTGELFF.

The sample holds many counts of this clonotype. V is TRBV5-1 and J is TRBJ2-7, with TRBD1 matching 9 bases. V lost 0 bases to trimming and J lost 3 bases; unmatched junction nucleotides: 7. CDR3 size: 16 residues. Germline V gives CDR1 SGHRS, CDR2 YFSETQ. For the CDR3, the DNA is TGCGCCAGCAGCTTGGCCGCGACAGGGGGAGACTACGAGCAGTACTTC. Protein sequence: CASSLAATGGDYEQYF.

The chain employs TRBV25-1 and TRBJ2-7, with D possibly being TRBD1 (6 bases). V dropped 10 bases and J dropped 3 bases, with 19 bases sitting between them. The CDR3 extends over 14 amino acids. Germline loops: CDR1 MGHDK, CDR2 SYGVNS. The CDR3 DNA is TGTGCCACTAATCCCGCCCGGGACAACTACGAGCAGTACTTC. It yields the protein CATNPARDNYEQYF.

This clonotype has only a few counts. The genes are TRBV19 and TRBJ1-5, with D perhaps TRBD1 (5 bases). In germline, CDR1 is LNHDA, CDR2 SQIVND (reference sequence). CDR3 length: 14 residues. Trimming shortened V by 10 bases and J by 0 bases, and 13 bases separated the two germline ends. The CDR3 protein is CAIDAGHSNQPQHF. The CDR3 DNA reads TGTGCCATAGATGCGGGGCATAGCAATCAGCCCCAGCATTTT.

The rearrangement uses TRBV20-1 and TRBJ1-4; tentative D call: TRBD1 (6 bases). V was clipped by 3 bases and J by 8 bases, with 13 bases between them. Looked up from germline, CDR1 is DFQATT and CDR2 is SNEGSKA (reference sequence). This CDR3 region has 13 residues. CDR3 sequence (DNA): TGCAGTGCTAGGAGAGTAGGGGGGGAAAAACTGTTTTTT. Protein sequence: CSARRVGGEKLFF.

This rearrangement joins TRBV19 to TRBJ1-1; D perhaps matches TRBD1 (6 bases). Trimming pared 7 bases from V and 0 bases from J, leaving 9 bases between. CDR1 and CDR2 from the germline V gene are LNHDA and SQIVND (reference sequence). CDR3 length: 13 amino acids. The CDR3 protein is CASTGQMNTEAFF. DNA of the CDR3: TGTGCCAGTACTGGACAGATGAACACTGAAGCTTTCTTT.

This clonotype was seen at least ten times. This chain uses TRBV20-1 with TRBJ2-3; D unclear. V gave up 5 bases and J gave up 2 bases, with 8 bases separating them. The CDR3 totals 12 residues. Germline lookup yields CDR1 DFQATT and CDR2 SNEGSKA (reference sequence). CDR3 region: CSASRFTDTQYF. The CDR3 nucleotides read TGCAGTGCTTCAAGATTCACAGATACGCAGTATTTT.

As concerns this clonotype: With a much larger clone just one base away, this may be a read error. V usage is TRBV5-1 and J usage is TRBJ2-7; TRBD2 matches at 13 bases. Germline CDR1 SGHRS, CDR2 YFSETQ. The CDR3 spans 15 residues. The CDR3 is CASSEGLAGVNEPYF. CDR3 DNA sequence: TGCGCCAGCAGCGAAGGACTAGCGGGGGTAAACGAGCCGTACTTC.

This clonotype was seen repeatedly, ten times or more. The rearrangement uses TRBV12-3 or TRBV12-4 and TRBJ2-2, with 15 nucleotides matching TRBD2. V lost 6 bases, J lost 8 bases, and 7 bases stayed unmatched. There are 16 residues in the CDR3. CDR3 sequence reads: CASSPGLAGGPGELFF. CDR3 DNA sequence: TGTGCCAGCAGCCCCGGACTAGCGGGAGGGCCAGGGGAGCTGTTTTTT.

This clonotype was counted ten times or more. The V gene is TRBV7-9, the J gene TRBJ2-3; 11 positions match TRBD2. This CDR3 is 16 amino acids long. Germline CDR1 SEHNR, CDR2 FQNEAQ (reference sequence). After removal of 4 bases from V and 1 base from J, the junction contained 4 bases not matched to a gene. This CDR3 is CASSSTSGRGTDTQYF. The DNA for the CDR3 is TGTGCCAGCAGCTCAACTAGCGGGAGAGGCACAGATACGCAGTATTTT. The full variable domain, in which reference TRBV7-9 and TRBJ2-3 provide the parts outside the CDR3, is DTGVSQNPRHKITKRGQNVTFRCDPISEHNRLYWYRQTLGQGPEFLTYFQNEAQLEKSRLLSDRFSAERPKGSFSTLEIQRTEQGDSAMYLCASSSTSGRGTDTQYFGPGTRLTVL.

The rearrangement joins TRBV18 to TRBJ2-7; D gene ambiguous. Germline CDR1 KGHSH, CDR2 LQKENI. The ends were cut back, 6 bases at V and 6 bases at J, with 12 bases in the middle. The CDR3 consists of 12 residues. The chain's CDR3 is CASSPGRSEQYF. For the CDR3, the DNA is TGTGCCAGCTCCCCGGGCCGATCCGAGCAGTACTTC.

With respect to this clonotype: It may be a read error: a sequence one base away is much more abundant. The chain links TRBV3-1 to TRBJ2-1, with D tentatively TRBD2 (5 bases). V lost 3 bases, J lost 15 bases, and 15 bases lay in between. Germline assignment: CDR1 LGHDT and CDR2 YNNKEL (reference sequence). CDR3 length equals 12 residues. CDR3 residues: CASSQSGMELFF. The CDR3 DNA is TGTGCCAGCAGCCAGAGCGGCATGGAACTGTTCTTC.

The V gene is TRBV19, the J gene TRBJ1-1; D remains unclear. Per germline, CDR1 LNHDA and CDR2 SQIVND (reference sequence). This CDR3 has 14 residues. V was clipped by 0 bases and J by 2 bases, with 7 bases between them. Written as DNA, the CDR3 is TGTGCCAGTAGTATAGACAGGATAAACACTGAAGCTTTCTTT. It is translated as CASSIDRINTEAFF.

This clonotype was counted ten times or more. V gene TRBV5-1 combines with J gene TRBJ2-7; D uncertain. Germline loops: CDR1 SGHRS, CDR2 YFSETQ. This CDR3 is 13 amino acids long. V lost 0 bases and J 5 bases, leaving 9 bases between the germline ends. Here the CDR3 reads CASSLENPHEQYF. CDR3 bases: TGCGCCAGCAGCTTGGAAAACCCCCACGAGCAGTACTTC.

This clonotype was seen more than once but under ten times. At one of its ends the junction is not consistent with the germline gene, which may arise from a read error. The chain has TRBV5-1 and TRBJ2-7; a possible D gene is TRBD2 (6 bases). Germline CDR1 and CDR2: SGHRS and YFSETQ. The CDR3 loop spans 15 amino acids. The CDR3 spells CANSLLRDPSYEQYF. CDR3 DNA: TGCGCCAACAGCTTACTGCGGGACCCCTCCTACGAGCAGTACTTC.

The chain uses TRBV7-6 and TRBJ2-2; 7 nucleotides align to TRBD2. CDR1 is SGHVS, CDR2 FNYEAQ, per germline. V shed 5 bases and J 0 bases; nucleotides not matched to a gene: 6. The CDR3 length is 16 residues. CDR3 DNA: TGTGCCAGCAGCAGATCTAGCGGAGCGAACACCGGGGAGCTGTTTTTT. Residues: CASSRSSGANTGELFF.

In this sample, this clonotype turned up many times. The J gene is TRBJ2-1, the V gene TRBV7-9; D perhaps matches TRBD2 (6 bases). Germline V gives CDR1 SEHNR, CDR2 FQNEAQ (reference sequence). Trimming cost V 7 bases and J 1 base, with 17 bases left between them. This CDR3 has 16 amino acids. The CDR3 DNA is TGTGCCAGCACCCAAGGAGTAGCGGCTTCCTACAATGAGCAGTTCTTC. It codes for CASTQGVAASYNEQFF.